One and the same sample provided the 11 T cell receptor beta chains below, sequenced in a study of blood T cell repertoires in COVID-19. Some clones are missing from TCRdb's copy, which holds only in-frame ones; the method was immunoSEQ multiplex PCR. The sample consists of 150,000 to 200,000 clones, roughly three quarters of them appearing once. The sequenced sample consisted of PBMCs or T cells enriched from blood (not recorded which). The receptor source for this set is a woman between 45 and 60 years old with acute COVID-19.

The V and J genes are TRBV2 and TRBJ2-5; D perhaps matches TRBD1 (6 bases). This CDR3 has 13 amino acids. Germline-derived CDR1 and CDR2 are SNHLY and FYNNEI. Trimming shortened V by 5 bases and J by 5 bases, and 12 bases separated the two germline ends. The CDR3 bases are TGTGCCAGCAGTATACAGGGTTACGAGACCCAGTACTTC. Amino acid sequence: CASSIQGYETQYF.

The chain is built from TRBV3-1 (or the pseudogene TRBV3-2) and TRBJ1-1; D remains unclear. This CDR3 is 14 amino acids long. V was trimmed by 3 bases and J by 1 base, leaving 9 bases between them. The germline V gene encodes CDR1 LGHDT and CDR2 YNNKEL (reference sequence). This chain's CDR3 is CASSHSSPNTEAFF. In nucleotides, the CDR3 is TGTGCCAGCAGCCATTCTAGCCCGAACACTGAAGCTTTCTTT.

The V call is TRBV4-1, the J call TRBJ2-4; D unclear. V was pared by 4 bases and J by 5 bases, with 9 bases between. The germline V gene encodes CDR1 MGHRA and CDR2 YSYEKL. The CDR3 has 13 residues. Here the CDR3 DNA reads TGCGCCAGCAGCCCCGGTGGAGAAAACATTCAGTACTTC. Its translation: CASSPGGENIQYF.

The V call is TRBV19, the J call TRBJ1-3; D is unresolved. The CDR3 runs to 14 residues. Trimming cost V 4 bases and J 4 bases, with 11 bases left between them. Germline V gene sequence: CDR1 LNHDA, CDR2 SQIVND (reference sequence). The DNA for the CDR3 is TGTGCCAGTAGTAGCGGGTCTACAGGAAACACCATATATTTT. Translated, it gives CASSSGSTGNTIYF.

This chain links TRBV6-5 with TRBJ2-3; weak D call: TRBD2 (6 bases). Trimming took 2 bases from V and 5 from J, leaving 17 bases between them. The germline CDR1 and CDR2 sequences are MNHEY and SVGAGI. This CDR3 contains 16 residues. This CDR3 is CASSYDRGSRGDTQYF. The CDR3 DNA follows: TGTGCCAGCAGTTACGACCGGGGGTCCCGGGGAGATACGCAGTATTTT.

This clone has a handful of counts. The CDR3 is CASSHTLGQGGEQYV. The CDR3 region has the DNA TGTGCCAGCAGTCATACCCTCGGACAGGGCGGTGAGCAGTACGTC. This chain uses TRBV6-2 or TRBV6-3 with TRBJ2-7; 8 nucleotides align to TRBD1. J gave up 7 bases and V 5 bases, and 13 bases lay outside the gene matches. The CDR3 extends over 15 amino acids. Germline V gene lookup returns CDR1 MNHEY and CDR2 SVGEGT.

The chain joins TRBV7-2 to TRBJ1-3; D not certain. CDR1 SGHTA and CDR2 FQGNSA come from the germline V gene. V was clipped by 5 bases and J by 7 bases, with 15 bases between them. The CDR3 has 14 residues. CDR3 nucleotide sequence: TGTGCCAGCAGCGCCACGCGGGAAAGCAACACCATATATTTT. The encoded protein is CASSATRESNTIYF. Full variable domain (rest looked up from reference TRBV7-2 and TRBJ1-3): GAGVSQSPSNKVTEKGKDVELRCDPISGHTALYWYRQSLGQGLEFLIYFQGNSAPDKSGLPSDRFSAERTGGSVSTLTIQRTQQEDSAVYLCASSATRESNTIYFGEGSWLTVV.

The chain joins TRBV3-1 (or the pseudogene TRBV3-2) to TRBJ1-4; D gene ambiguous. The CDR3 runs 15 residues. From germline, CDR1 is LGHDT and CDR2 YNNKEL (reference sequence). V was cut by 1 base and J by 5 bases, with 11 bases left in between. The CDR3 nucleotides are TGTGCCAGCAGCCAAGGCGCCGGAGCGAATGAAAAACTGTTTTTT. Translating gives CASSQGAGANEKLFF.

This sequence joins TRBV24-1 and TRBJ2-1, with D perhaps TRBD2 (5 bases). This CDR3 has 12 residues. Germline V lookup: CDR1 KGHDR, CDR2 SFDVKD. The germline V and J ends were trimmed by 4 bases and 8 bases, with 8 bases remaining between them. Here the CDR3 reads CATSDMRDEQFF. Here the CDR3 DNA reads TGTGCCACCAGTGACATGAGGGATGAGCAGTTCTTC.

The rearrangement uses TRBV7-9 and TRBJ1-5; D gene uncertain. CDR3 size: 13 residues. Germline CDR1 SEHNR, CDR2 FQNEAQ (reference sequence). The ends were cut back, 5 bases at V and 0 bases at J, with 5 bases in the middle. CDR3 coding DNA: TGTGCCAGCAGCCCAAATAGCAATCAGCCCCAGCATTTT. This encodes CASSPNSNQPQHF.

CDR3 coding DNA: TGTGCCAGCAGTCTACAGGGCGTGAGGGCTTTCTTT. Translation: CASSLQGVRAFF. This rearrangement joins TRBV12-3 or TRBV12-4 to TRBJ1-1; D possibly corresponds to TRBD1 (6 bases). The CDR3 extends over 12 amino acids. V lost 5 bases and J lost 11, with 15 bases in between.